The 21 T cell receptor beta chains below all came from one sample that was sequenced in a study of T cell repertoires in cytomegalovirus infection. No cognate antigen is known for these TCRs. One entry per CDR3 protein results from TCRdb running MiXCR on the reads. Here the sample spans 680,000 or so distinct CDR3 sequences, around 32% being singletons. Sequences were derived from cultured PBMCs, sampled from culture after CMV antigen stimulation. Receptors were obtained from a human donor in good health (CMV status not recorded). Some clones in this sample may be carry-over from other donors' samples.

The chain is built from TRBV7-9 and TRBJ1-6; 9 bases line up with TRBD1. V trimming: 5 bases; J trimming: 10 bases; junction bases outside the gene matches: 9. The germline V gene has CDR1 SEHNR and CDR2 FQNEAQ (reference sequence). The CDR3 runs to 15 residues. The CDR3 coding sequence is TGTGCCAGCAGCCCCGGGACAGGGTTCGCATCACCCCTCCACTTT. Protein sequence: CASSPGTGFASPLHF.

Worth noting for this clonotype: At one end the junction does not follow the germline gene, possibly because of a read error. The rearrangement links TRBV29-1 to TRBJ2-1; 7 bases match TRBD1. The CDR3 loop spans 11 amino acids. Germline V gene lookup returns CDR1 SQVTM and CDR2 ANQGSEA. The CDR3 here is CSVEGGRGQVF. The CDR3 region has the DNA TGCAGCGTTGAAGGGGGTAGGGGGCAAGTCTTC.

This chain joins TRBV4-1 and TRBJ2-6, with D unclear. Germline V gene sequence: CDR1 MGHRA, CDR2 YSYEKL. Trimming pared 2 bases from V and 0 bases from J, leaving 11 bases between. There are 17 residues in the CDR3. The CDR3 DNA reads as TGCGCCAGCAGCCAAATTATGCCCAGCTCTGGGGCCAACGTCCTGACTTTC. Amino acids: CASSQIMPSSGANVLTF.

The chain carries TRBV6-1 and TRBJ1-4, with D hard to call. CDR3 size: 16 residues. The germline CDR1 and CDR2 sequences are MNHNS and SASEGT. V was pared by 8 bases and J by 4 bases, with 20 bases between. CDR3 in amino acids: CASQETDIRYNEKLFF. Here the CDR3 DNA reads TGTGCCAGCCAAGAGACCGACATCCGCTATAATGAAAAACTGTTTTTT.

The chain carries TRBV6-6 and TRBJ1-1; 7 bases are a match to TRBD1. There are 14 residues in the CDR3. Germline CDR1 reads MNHNY; CDR2 reads SVGAGI (reference sequence). J gave up 4 bases and V 5 bases, and 7 bases lay outside the gene matches. In DNA, the CDR3 is TGTGCCAGCAGTACCGTGACAGGGACCACTGAAGCTTTCTTT. It yields the protein CASSTVTGTTEAFF.

The DNA of the CDR3 is TGTGCCAGCAGCCGGCCTGCTACTGAAGCTTTCTTT. It is translated as CASSRPATEAFF. This chain links TRBV3-1 with TRBJ1-1; no firm D call. The CDR3 extends over 12 amino acids. Germline CDR1 and CDR2: LGHDT and YNNKEL (reference sequence). Trimming left V 4 bases short and J 5 bases short, with 8 bases between.

This clonotype was seen only a few times. This chain uses TRBV2 with TRBJ2-3, with 10 bases fitting TRBD2. The V gene's germline CDR1 is SNHLY and CDR2 FYNNEI. This CDR3 is 13 amino acids long. V lost 5 bases, J lost 10 bases, and 6 bases stayed unmatched. The CDR3 loop reads CASSSISGGAQYF. The CDR3 DNA is TGTGCCAGCAGTTCGATAAGCGGGGGGGCGCAGTATTTT.

The genes are TRBV6-1 and TRBJ2-1; 9 bases align to TRBD2. With V trimmed by 6 bases and J by 9 bases, 12 bases remained unmatched. CDR1 and CDR2 from the germline V gene are MNHNS and SASEGT. The CDR3 has 15 amino acids. CDR3 residues: CASRRGGRAGSEQFF. The CDR3 nucleotides are TGTGCCAGCAGGAGGGGCGGGAGGGCTGGTAGTGAGCAGTTCTTC.

The V gene is TRBV11-3, the J gene TRBJ2-3; D is perhaps TRBD1 (5 bases). V was cut by 5 bases and J by 7 bases, with 13 bases left in between. CDR1 is SGHNT and CDR2 is YENEEA in the germline V gene. The CDR3 length is 13 residues. The CDR3 coding sequence is TGTGCCAGCAGCGTCCTCCAGGGTAATACGCAGTATTTT. This translates into CASSVLQGNTQYF. Full variable domain (rest looked up from reference TRBV11-3 and TRBJ2-3): EAGVVQSPRYKIIEKKQPVAFWCNPISGHNTLYWYLQNLGQGPELLIRYENEEAVDDSQLPKDRFSAERLKGVDSTLKIQPAELGDSAVYLCASSVLQGNTQYFGPGTRLTVL.

This clonotype was recorded many times. V usage is TRBV7-6 and J usage is TRBJ1-4; D not resolved. The CDR3 has 13 residues. V lost 9 bases and J 7 bases, leaving 15 bases between the germline ends. Germline V gene sequence: CDR1 SGHVS, CDR2 FNYEAQ. The CDR3 sequence: CASSRGLGEKLFF. DNA of the CDR3: TGTGCCAGTTCCAGAGGTTTGGGTGAAAAACTGTTTTTT.

This clonotype was seen more than once but under ten times. The chain uses TRBV20-1 and TRBJ2-1, with TRBD2 matching over 11 bases. With 4 bases clipped from V and 8 bases from J, the junction kept 7 bases outside the gene matches. The CDR3 covers 14 residues. CDR1 and CDR2 from the germline V gene are DFQATT and SNEGSKA (reference sequence). The CDR3 reads CSAMGTSGEDEQFF. CDR3 bases: TGCAGTGCTATGGGGACTAGCGGAGAGGATGAGCAGTTCTTC.

The CDR3 loop is CASSLDYPKITGETQYF. CDR3 nucleotides: TGTGCCAGCAGCTTAGATTACCCGAAAATTACGGGCGAGACCCAGTACTTC. V gene TRBV7-2 combines with J gene TRBJ2-5; D uncertain. V gave up 1 base and J gave up 5 bases, with 20 bases separating them. Germline V gene data show CDR1 as SGHTA and CDR2 as FQGNSA. CDR3 length equals 17 residues.

This sequence joins TRBV11-3 and TRBJ2-1; D is perhaps TRBD1 (5 bases). The germline V gene encodes CDR1 SGHNT and CDR2 YENEEA. The CDR3 sequence is 12 residues long. V was pared by 2 bases and J by 9 bases, with 8 bases between. The CDR3 DNA follows: TGTGCCAGCAGCTTAAGCCAGGGTGAGCAGTTCTTC. Translated: CASSLSQGEQFF.

There are a few counts of this clonotype. V gene TRBV6-1 combines with J gene TRBJ2-1; TRBD2 agrees at 11 bases. V lost 10 bases, J lost 4 bases, and 9 bases stayed unmatched. Germline CDR1 MNHNS, CDR2 SASEGT. The length of the CDR3 is 15 residues. The CDR3 DNA follows: TGTGCCACCTTAGCGGGAGGGGGGAATTACAATGAGCAGTTCTTC. Protein product: CATLAGGGNYNEQFF.

This rearrangement joins TRBV6-8 to TRBJ2-2; 13 bases are shared with TRBD2. In germline, CDR1 is MNHGY, CDR2 SAAAGT. Trimming removed 6 bases from V and 10 bases from J; junction bases left unmatched: 20. CDR3 size: 19 residues. The CDR3 DNA follows: TGTGCCAGCAGATCACTCAGGCGAACCGGGACTAGCGGGATGGTGGAGCTGTTTTTT. Protein sequence: CASRSLRRTGTSGMVELFF.

As regards this clonotype: The junction differs from germline at one of its ends, possibly a read error. This sequence joins TRBV4-1 and TRBJ1-2; 7 nucleotides align to TRBD1. CDR1 and CDR2 (germline): MGHRA, YSYEKL. This CDR3 has 15 amino acids. The CDR3 sequence is CASSQGIGGVWGYTF. The CDR3 nucleotides read TGTGCCAGCAGCCAAGGGATAGGGGGCGTTTGGGGCTACACCTTC.

This chain uses TRBV20-1 with TRBJ2-7; 8 nucleotides agree with TRBD1. CDR3 size: 15 residues. The J segment lost 2 bases and the V segment lost 4 bases, leaving 10 bases of the junction unmatched. Germline V gene lookup returns CDR1 DFQATT and CDR2 SNEGSKA (reference sequence). CDR3 protein: CSATNRDRIPYEQYF. CDR3 DNA: TGCAGTGCTACAAACCGGGACAGGATCCCCTACGAGCAGTACTTC.

The sample holds many counts of this clonotype. This chain links TRBV7-2 with TRBJ1-6; 8 bases line up with TRBD1. CDR1 is SGHTA and CDR2 is FQGNSA in the germline V gene. This CDR3 region has 16 residues. J lost 6 bases, V lost 4 bases, and 8 bases had no gene match. The DNA of the CDR3 is TGTGCCAGCAGCTCTACCGGACAGGGCGGTAATTCACCCCTCCACTTT. Translated, it gives CASSSTGQGGNSPLHF. Full variable domain (rest looked up from reference TRBV7-2 and TRBJ1-6): GAGVSQSPSNKVTEKGKDVELRCDPISGHTALYWYRQSLGQGLEFLIYFQGNSAPDKSGLPSDRFSAERTGGSVSTLTIQRTQQEDSAVYLCASSSTGQGGNSPLHFGNGTRLTVT.

This clonotype has a handful of counts. V usage is TRBV12-3 or TRBV12-4 and J usage is TRBJ2-3; 12 bases are a match to TRBD2. This CDR3 is built from 18 residues. After removal of 4 bases from V and 2 bases from J, the junction contained 10 bases not matched to a gene. CDR3 DNA sequence: TGTGCCAGCAGTTCGGGACTAGCGGGCCTCGGGTTCACAGATACGCAGTATTTT. It encodes CASSSGLAGLGFTDTQYF.

This clonotype was seen only a few times. Written as DNA, the CDR3 is TGCAGTGCTAGCGCTAGCGGGGACTCAGATACGCAGTATTTT. It translates to CSASASGDSDTQYF. The rearrangement uses TRBV20-1 and TRBJ2-3; TRBD2 matches 9 bases. This CDR3 is built from 14 residues. The V and J ends lost 3 bases and 4 bases, in that order; junction bases with no gene match: 5. Per germline, CDR1 DFQATT and CDR2 SNEGSKA (reference sequence).

This clonotype has a handful of counts. This chain connects TRBV27 to TRBJ1-1, with D maybe TRBD1 (5 bases). Germline lookup yields CDR1 MNHEY and CDR2 SMNVEV (reference sequence). The CDR3 length is 13 residues. Trimming removed 6 bases at V and 4 bases at J, with 12 bases between. The CDR3 sequence: CASSVTGATEAFF. CDR3 nucleotides: TGTGCCAGCAGCGTCACAGGAGCCACTGAAGCTTTCTTT.